This record concerns one TCR beta chain sequence. The antigen remains undetermined. The data derive from a study of cytomegalovirus exposure and HLA in healthy donors. Overall study results and limits: Fewer N-insertions than the roughly 600-donor mean were reportedly shown by an Asian-associated ancestry cluster in a later analysis.

PCR primers comprised 60 Vbeta and 13 Jbeta primers. The data were produced by immunoSEQ multiplex PCR, yet TCRdb's version contains in-frame clones alone and is incomplete. The sample holds 150,000 to 200,000 clones, about 80% seen once. The germline V gene has CDR1 SGHRS and CDR2 YFSETQ. CDR3 length: 13 amino acids. The V end lost 0 bases, the J end lost 10 bases, and 8 bases lay between the germline ends. Sequencing used PBMCs. The TCR was taken from a man aged 45-65 years in good health and CMV-seropositive. The chain recombines TRBV5-1 with TRBJ1-6; the D is unclear. CDR3 sequence: CASSLDSGSPLHF. CDR3 bases: TGCGCCAGCAGCTTGGACTCGGGGTCACCCCTCCACTTT.